A few counts support the clone carrying this TCR beta chain. Its antigen is still unknown. The entry originates in a study of CD8 T cells in ankylosing spondylitis. V lost 0 bases and J 2 bases, leaving 5 bases between the germline ends. This CDR3 is 13 amino acids long. CDR1 SGHDT and CDR2 YYEEEE come from the germline V gene. Study findings and constraints: Characteristic of ankylosing spondylitis blood, it appeared, was a TCR beta motif comprising roughly eight highly homologous variants.

Generation of TCR beta libraries employed quantitative 5'-RACE incorporating molecular barcodes. One entry per CDR3 protein, called by TCRdb with MiXCR from the 5' RACE reads. The data show 450,000 to 550,000 distinct CDR3 sequences, under 5.5% seen once. This receptor was identified in a male donor with ankylosing spondylitis. The sequencing sample was made of blood, either unsorted or a sorted T cell fraction (not recorded which). The chain carries TRBV5-6 and TRBJ1-2, with D hard to call. The CDR3 sequence: CASSLALNYGYTF. The DNA for the CDR3 is TGTGCCAGCAGCTTGGCGCTAAACTATGGCTACACCTTC.